This T cell receptor (beta chain) was captured by sequencing in a study of type 1 regulatory T cells. The wider study: T-allo10 is an in vitro-generated, Tr1-enriched CD4 T cell product specific for alloantigen.

TCRdb reprocessed the reads with MiXCR, giving one entry per CDR3 protein. Of 90,000 to 100,000 distinct CDR3 sequences in the sample, roughly 28% were seen once. The specimen sequenced was CD4+ T cells, either the whole sample or a sorted fraction (not recorded which). The sequence was obtained from a human donor in good health.

CDR3 loop: CASSSTLAGGPRDTQYF. CDR3 coding DNA: TGTGCCAGCAGCTCAACACTAGCGGGAGGGCCGAGAGATACGCAGTATTTT. The chain combines TRBV2 with TRBJ2-3; TRBD2 matches at 13 bases. In germline, CDR1 is SNHLY, CDR2 FYNNEI. V lost 6 bases to trimming and J lost 5 bases; unmatched junction nucleotides: 11. This CDR3 spans 17 amino acids. Combining the CDR3 with reference TRBV2 and TRBJ2-3 gives the whole variable domain EPEVTQTPSHQVTQMGQEVILRCVPISNHLYFYWYRQILGQKVEFLVSFYNNEISEKSEIFDDQFSVERPDGSNFTLKIRSTKLEDSAMYFCASSSTLAGGPRDTQYFGPGTRLTVL.